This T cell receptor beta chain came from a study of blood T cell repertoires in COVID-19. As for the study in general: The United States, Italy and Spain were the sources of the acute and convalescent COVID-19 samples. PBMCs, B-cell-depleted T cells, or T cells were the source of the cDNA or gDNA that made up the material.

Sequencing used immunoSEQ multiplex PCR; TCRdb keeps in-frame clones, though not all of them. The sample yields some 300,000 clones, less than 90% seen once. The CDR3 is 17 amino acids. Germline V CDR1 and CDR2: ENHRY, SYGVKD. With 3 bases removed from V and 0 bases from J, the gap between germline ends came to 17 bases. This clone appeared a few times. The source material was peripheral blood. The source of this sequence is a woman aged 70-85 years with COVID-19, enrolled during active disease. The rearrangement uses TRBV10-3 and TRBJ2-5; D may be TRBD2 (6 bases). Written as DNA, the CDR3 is TGTGCCATCAGTGAACTGTCGCTAGCGAAAAACCAAGAGACCCAGTACTTC. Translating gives CAISELSLAKNQETQYF.